Given below is one T cell receptor beta chain in context. Antigen specificity is unknown. This entry comes from a study of T cell repertoires in aging, cancer and after chemotherapy. In the study overall: Repeat sampling of healthy donors over several months to years showed clear clonal overlap. Broader study findings: Rebound thymic output was suggested by rising median generation probability during chemotherapy in each cancer cohort. Age-matched healthy donors had significantly more diverse, less clonal blood TCR repertoires than untreated cancer patients.

A mixed TRB-A/B primer pool amplified rearranged TRB by multiplex touch-down PCR. MiXCR, run by TCRdb on the multiplex PCR reads, gives a single entry per CDR3 protein. The profile shows about 9,400 distinct CDR3 sequences, around two fifths of them singletons. Peripheral blood genomic DNA, not sorted cells or RNA, was the template. This CDR3 comprises 16 residues. Trimming removed 6 bases at V and 2 bases at J, with 18 bases between. Germline V gene sequence: CDR1 MNHEY, CDR2 SVGAGI. The J gene is TRBJ2-3, the V gene TRBV6-5, with D perhaps matching TRBD1 (5 bases). What was sequenced was blood. The TCR sequence derives from a human donor in good health. The CDR3 sequence is CASSPSLWGTTDTQYF. The CDR3 bases are TGTGCCAGCAGCCCCAGCTTGTGGGGCACCACAGATACGCAGTATTTT.